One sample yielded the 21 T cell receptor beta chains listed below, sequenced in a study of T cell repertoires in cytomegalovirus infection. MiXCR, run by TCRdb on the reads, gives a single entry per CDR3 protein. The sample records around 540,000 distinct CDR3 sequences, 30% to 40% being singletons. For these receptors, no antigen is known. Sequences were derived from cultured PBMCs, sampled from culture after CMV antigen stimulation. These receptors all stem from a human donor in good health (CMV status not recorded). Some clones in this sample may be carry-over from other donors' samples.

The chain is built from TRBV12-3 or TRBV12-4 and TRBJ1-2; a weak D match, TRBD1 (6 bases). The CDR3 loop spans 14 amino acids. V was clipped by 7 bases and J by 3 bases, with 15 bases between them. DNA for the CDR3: TGTGCCAGCACCAATACAGGGACGGACTATGGCTACACCTTC. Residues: CASTNTGTDYGYTF.

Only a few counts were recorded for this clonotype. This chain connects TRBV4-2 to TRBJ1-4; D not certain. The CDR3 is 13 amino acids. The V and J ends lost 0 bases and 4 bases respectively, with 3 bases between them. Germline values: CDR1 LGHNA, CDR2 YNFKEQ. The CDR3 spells CASSQDNNEKLFF. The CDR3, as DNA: TGTGCCAGCAGCCAAGACAATAATGAAAAACTGTTTTTT.

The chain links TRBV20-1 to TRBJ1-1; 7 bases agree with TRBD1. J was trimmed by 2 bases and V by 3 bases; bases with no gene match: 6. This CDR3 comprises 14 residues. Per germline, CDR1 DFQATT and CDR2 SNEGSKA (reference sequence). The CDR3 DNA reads TGCAGTGCTAGGGAGGGGACAGCCAACACTGAAGCTTTCTTT. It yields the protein CSAREGTANTEAFF.

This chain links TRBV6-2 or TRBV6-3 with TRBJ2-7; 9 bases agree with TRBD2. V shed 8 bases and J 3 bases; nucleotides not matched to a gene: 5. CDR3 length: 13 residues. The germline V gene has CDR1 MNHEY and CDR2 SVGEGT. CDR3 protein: CASRETSGYEQYF. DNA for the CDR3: TGTGCCAGCCGAGAGACTAGCGGCTACGAGCAGTACTTC.

CDR3 protein: CASSSTSGKGEQYF. The CDR3 DNA sequence: TGTGCCAGCAGCTCGACTAGCGGGAAGGGCGAGCAGTACTTC. V usage is TRBV7-6 and J usage is TRBJ2-7, with 11 bases identical to TRBD2. Unmatched junction bases numbered 5, after V lost 4 bases and J lost 6 bases. The CDR3 covers 14 residues. Germline lookup yields CDR1 SGHVS and CDR2 FNYEAQ. The full variable domain, its missing parts supplied by reference TRBV7-6 and TRBJ2-7, is GAGVSQSPRYKVTKRGQDVALRCDPISGHVSLYWYRQALGQGPEFLTYFNYEAQQDKSGLPNDRFSAERPEGSISTLTIQRTEQRDSAMYRCASSSTSGKGEQYFGPGTRLTVT.

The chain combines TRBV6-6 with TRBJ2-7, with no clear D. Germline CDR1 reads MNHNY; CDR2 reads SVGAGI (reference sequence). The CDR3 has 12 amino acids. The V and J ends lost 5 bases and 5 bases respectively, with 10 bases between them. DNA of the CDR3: TGTGCCAGCAGTCACGTAGTCCACGAGCAGTACGTC. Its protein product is CASSHVVHEQYV.

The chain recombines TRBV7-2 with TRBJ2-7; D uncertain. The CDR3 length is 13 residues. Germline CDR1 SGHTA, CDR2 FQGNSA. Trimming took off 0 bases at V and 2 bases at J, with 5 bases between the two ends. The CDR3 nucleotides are TGTGCCAGCAGCTTAGCTTCCCCCTACGAGCAGTACTTC. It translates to CASSLASPYEQYF.

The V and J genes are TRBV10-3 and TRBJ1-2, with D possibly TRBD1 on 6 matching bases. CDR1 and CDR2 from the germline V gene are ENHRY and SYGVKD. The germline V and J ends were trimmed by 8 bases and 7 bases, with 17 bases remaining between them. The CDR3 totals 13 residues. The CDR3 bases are TGTGCCATCCCGGACAGAACTTTCCCTGGCTACACCTTC. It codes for CAIPDRTFPGYTF.

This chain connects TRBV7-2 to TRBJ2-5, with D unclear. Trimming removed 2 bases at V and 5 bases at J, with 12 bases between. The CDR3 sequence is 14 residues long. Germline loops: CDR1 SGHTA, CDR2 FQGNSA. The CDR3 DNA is TGTGCCAGCAGCTTAAACGTGGGGTTCGAGACCCAGTACTTC. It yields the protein CASSLNVGFETQYF.

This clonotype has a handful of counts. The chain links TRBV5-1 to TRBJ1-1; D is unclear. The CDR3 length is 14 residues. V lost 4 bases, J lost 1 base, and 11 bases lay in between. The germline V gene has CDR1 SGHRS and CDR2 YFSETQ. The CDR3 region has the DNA TGCGCCAGCAGCCGGCTCGGGCGGAACACTGAAGCTTTCTTT. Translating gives CASSRLGRNTEAFF.

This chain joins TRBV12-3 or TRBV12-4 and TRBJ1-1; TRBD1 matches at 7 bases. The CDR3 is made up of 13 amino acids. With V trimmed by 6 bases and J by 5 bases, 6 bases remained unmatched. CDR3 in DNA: TGTGCCAGCAGAACAGGGGAACGGACTGAAGCTTTCTTT. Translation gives CASRTGERTEAFF.

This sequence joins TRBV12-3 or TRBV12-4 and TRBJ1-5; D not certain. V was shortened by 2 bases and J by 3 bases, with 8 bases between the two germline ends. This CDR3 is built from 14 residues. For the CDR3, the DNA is TGTGCCAGCAGTTTATTTCACCACAATCAGCCCCAGCATTTT. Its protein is CASSLFHHNQPQHF.

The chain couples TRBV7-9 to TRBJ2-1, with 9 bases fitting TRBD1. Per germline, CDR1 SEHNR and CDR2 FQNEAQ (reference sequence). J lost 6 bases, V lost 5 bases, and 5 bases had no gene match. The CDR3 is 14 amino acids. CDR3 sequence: CASSKRTGVNEQFF. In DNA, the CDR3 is TGTGCCAGCAGCAAGAGGACAGGGGTCAATGAGCAGTTCTTC.

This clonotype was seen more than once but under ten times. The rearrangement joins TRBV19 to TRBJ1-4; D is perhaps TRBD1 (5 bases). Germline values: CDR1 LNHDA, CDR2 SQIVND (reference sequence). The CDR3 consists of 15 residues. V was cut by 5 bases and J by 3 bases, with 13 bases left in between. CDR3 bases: TGTGCCAGTAGTCCAGAGGGGAGGGCTAATGAAAAACTGTTTTTT. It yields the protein CASSPEGRANEKLFF.

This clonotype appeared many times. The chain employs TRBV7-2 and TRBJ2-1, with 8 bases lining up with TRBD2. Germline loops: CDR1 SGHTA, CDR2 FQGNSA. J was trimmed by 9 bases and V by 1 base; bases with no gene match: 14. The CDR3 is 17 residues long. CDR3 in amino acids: CASSLEDRSGSSGEQFF. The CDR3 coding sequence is TGTGCCAGCAGCTTAGAGGATAGGAGCGGGAGTTCAGGTGAGCAGTTCTTC.

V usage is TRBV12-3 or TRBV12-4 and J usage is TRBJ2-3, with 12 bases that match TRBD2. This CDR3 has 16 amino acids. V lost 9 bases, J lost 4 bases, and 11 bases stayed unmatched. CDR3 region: CASKTSGRVRSDTQYF. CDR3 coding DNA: TGTGCCAGTAAGACTAGCGGGAGAGTAAGATCAGATACGCAGTATTTT.

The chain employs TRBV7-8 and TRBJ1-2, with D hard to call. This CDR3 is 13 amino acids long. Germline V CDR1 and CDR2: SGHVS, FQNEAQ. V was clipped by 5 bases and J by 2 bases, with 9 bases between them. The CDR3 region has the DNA TGTGCCAGCAGCCCCCAAGAAAACTATGGCTACACCTTC. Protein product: CASSPQENYGYTF.

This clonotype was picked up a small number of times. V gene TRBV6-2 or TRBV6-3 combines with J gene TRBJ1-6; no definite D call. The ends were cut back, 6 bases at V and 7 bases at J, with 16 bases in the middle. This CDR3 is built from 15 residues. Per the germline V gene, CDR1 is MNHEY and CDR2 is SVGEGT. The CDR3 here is CASRGPAPPNSPLHF. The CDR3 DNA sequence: TGTGCCAGCAGAGGACCCGCTCCGCCGAATTCACCCCTCCACTTT.

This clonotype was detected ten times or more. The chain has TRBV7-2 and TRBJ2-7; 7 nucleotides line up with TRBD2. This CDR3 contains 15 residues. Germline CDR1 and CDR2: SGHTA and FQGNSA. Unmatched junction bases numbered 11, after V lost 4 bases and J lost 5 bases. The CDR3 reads CASSSMGGGTHEQYF. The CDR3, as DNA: TGTGCCAGCAGCTCAATGGGGGGGGGAACCCACGAGCAGTACTTC. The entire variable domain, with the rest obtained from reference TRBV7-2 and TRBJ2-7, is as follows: GAGVSQSPSNKVTEKGKDVELRCDPISGHTALYWYRQSLGQGLEFLIYFQGNSAPDKSGLPSDRFSAERTGGSVSTLTIQRTQQEDSAVYLCASSSMGGGTHEQYFGPGTRLTVT.

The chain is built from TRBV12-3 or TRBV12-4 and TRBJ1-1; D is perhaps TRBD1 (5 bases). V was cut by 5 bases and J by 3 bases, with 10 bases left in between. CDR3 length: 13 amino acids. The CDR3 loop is CASSPQEYTEAFF. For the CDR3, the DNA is TGTGCCAGCAGTCCACAGGAATACACTGAAGCTTTCTTT.

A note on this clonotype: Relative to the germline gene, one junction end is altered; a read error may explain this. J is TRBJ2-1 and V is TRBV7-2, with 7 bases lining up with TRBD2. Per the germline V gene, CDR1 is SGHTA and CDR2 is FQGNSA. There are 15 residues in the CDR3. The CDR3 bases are TGTGCCAGCAGCTCCGGGACTAAATTCTACAAAGAGCAGTTCTTC. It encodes CASSSGTKFYKEQFF.